A single sample gave rise to the 8 T cell receptor beta chains below, sequenced in a study of blood T cell repertoires in COVID-19. Clones were sequenced by immunoSEQ multiplex PCR, and TCRdb holds only the in-frame ones, with some missing. The sample has about 170,000 clones; approximately 90% are singletons. Sequenced input: PBMCs or T cells enriched from blood (not recorded which). The receptors were gathered from a woman in her late teens or twenties who had recovered from COVID-19.

The V gene is TRBV3-1 (or the pseudogene TRBV3-2), the J gene TRBJ2-7; 8 positions match TRBD1. The CDR3 sequence is 14 residues long. The V and J ends lost 5 bases and 9 bases, in that order; junction bases with no gene match: 12. Germline assignment: CDR1 LGHDT and CDR2 YNNKEL (reference sequence). The CDR3 coding sequence is TGTGCCAGCAGCTTTCGGACAGGGCCCTCATGGCAGTACTTC. Translating it yields CASSFRTGPSWQYF.

The genes are TRBV7-9 and TRBJ2-7, with 7 nucleotides matching TRBD1. CDR3 length: 14 amino acids. Germline V gene sequence: CDR1 SEHNR, CDR2 FQNEAQ (reference sequence). Trimming removed 5 bases from V and 2 bases from J; junction bases left unmatched: 6. This chain's CDR3 is CASSRIQGTYEQYF. The CDR3, as DNA: TGTGCCAGCAGCCGAATACAGGGGACCTACGAGCAGTACTTC.

This chain joins TRBV18 and TRBJ2-7; TRBD2 aligns across 11 bases. The germline V gene has CDR1 KGHSH and CDR2 LQKENI. Unmatched junction bases numbered 1, after V lost 3 bases and J lost 3 bases. This CDR3 contains 14 residues. CDR3 in DNA: TGTGCCAGCTCACCGGGACTAGCGGTCTACGAGCAGTACTTC. Its protein is CASSPGLAVYEQYF.

The chain joins TRBV7-2 to TRBJ2-7, with D tentatively TRBD1 (5 bases). Between the trimmed V and J ends, which lost 1 base and 2 bases, there was a span of 9 bases. CDR1 and CDR2 from the germline V gene are SGHTA and FQGNSA. The CDR3 has 14 residues. CDR3 nucleotide sequence: TGTGCCAGCAGCTTAGACAGGTTTCCCTACGAGCAGTACTTC. Amino acid sequence: CASSLDRFPYEQYF. Combining the CDR3 with reference TRBV7-2 and TRBJ2-7 gives the whole variable domain GAGVSQSPSNKVTEKGKDVELRCDPISGHTALYWYRQSLGQGLEFLIYFQGNSAPDKSGLPSDRFSAERTGGSVSTLTIQRTQQEDSAVYLCASSLDRFPYEQYFGPGTRLTVT.

The chain couples TRBV9 to TRBJ2-2, with D possibly TRBD2 on 5 matching bases. Germline V CDR1 and CDR2: SGDLS, YYNGEE. V was clipped by 0 bases and J by 0 bases, with 9 bases between them. The CDR3 sequence is 16 residues long. As DNA, the CDR3 is TGTGCCAGCAGCGTAGACAAGCGGTCGAACACCGGGGAGCTGTTTTTT. This codes for CASSVDKRSNTGELFF.

The V and J genes are TRBV7-2 and TRBJ2-2; TRBD1 aligns across 8 bases. The CDR3 has 17 amino acids. Germline CDR1 is SGHTA and CDR2 is FQGNSA. V lost 2 bases to trimming and J lost 3 bases; unmatched junction nucleotides: 8. CDR3 amino acids: CASSLRFGQGDTGELFF. Written as DNA, the CDR3 is TGTGCCAGCAGCTTAAGGTTCGGACAGGGTGACACCGGGGAGCTGTTTTTT.

This clone has a handful of counts. V and J are TRBV4-1 and TRBJ1-6, with 7 bases aligning to TRBD1. The germline V gene has CDR1 MGHRA and CDR2 YSYEKL. Unmatched junction bases numbered 7, after V lost 4 bases and J lost 7 bases. The CDR3 contains 15 residues. The CDR3 DNA follows: TGCGCCAGCAGCCGCATACAGGGGAGAAATTCACCCCTCCACTTT. Protein sequence: CASSRIQGRNSPLHF.

This clone was seen once. V gene TRBV10-3 combines with J gene TRBJ2-7; D is perhaps TRBD2 (6 bases). V was pared by 6 bases and J by 5 bases, with 17 bases between. Germline CDR1 is ENHRY and CDR2 is SYGVKD. The CDR3 runs 14 residues. The DNA of the CDR3 is TGTGCCATCAGGAAGGTCTGGGAGGAGGACGAGCAGTACTTC. Protein sequence: CAIRKVWEEDEQYF.